This T cell receptor beta chain was sequenced in a study of Graves' ophthalmopathy and Graves' hyperthyroidism. This clonotype appeared many times. The antigen remains undetermined. Findings and limits, study-wide: Blood contained most expanded thyroid clonotypes exceeding 0.001 frequency.

RNA transcripts were the template, and TCR beta CDR3 regions were amplified from them. The library came from an HTBI-primed first-round RT-PCR and a second-round multiplex PCR. A single record per CDR3 protein comes from TCRdb applying MiXCR to the multiplex PCR reads. This sample has roughly 400,000 distinct CDR3 sequences; 15% occur once, and the top ten carry roughly 7%. Germline V gene data show CDR1 as SGHTA and CDR2 as FQGNSA. The V end lost 4 bases, the J end lost 5 bases, and 9 bases lay between the germline ends. This CDR3 region has 12 residues. This sequence originates from a woman between 18 and 29 years old with stable Graves' hyperthyroidism. Material: peripheral blood. The chain uses TRBV7-2 and TRBJ2-7; the D gene is possibly TRBD1 (5 bases). CDR3 region: CASSSSGNEQYF. For the CDR3, the DNA is TGTGCCAGCAGCTCCTCAGGGAACGAGCAGTACTTC.